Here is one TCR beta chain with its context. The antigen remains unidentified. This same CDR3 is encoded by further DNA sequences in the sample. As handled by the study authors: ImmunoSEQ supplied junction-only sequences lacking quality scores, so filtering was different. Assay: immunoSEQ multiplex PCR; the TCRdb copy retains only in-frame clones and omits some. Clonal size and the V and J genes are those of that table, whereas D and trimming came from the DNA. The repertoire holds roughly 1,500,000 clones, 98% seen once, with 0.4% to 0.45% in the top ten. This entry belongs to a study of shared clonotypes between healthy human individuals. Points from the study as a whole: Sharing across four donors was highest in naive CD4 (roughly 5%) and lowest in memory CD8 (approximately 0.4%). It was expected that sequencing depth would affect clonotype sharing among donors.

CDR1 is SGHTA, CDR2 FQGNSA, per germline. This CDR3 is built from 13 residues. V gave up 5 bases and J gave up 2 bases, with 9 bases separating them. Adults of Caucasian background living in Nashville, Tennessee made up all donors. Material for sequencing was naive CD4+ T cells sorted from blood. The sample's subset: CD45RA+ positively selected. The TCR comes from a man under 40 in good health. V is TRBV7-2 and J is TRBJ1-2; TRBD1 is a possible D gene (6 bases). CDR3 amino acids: CASSPDRNYGYTF. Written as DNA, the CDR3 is TGTGCCAGCAGCCCCGACAGGAACTATGGCTACACCTTC.